A selection of T cell receptor beta chains follows, all from one sample in a study of control samples from healthy donors and cancer patients. Only in-frame clones appear in the TCRdb table, and some are missing; sequencing was by immunoSEQ multiplex PCR. The data contain about 120,000 clones, roughly 90% of them singletons. The sequenced material came from blood. The source of these receptors is a man aged 50 or older in good health. CDR3s include the opening cysteine and the closing phenylalanine or tryptophan. A D gene is named only where the DNA matches it firmly. Clone size is given for some rows only: seen once, a few or many times, or a class if the clone is expanded.

clone size: .
V gene: TRBV5-4
D gene: .
J gene: TRBJ2-5
CDR3 protein: CASSLRLQSPSQETQYF
CDR3 DNA: TGTGCCAGCAGCTTGCGGCTCCAGTCACCCTCACAAGAGACCCAGTACTTC

clone size: .
V gene: TRBV30
D gene: .
J gene: TRBJ1-2
CDR3 protein: CACHNGYTF
CDR3 DNA: TGTGCCTGCCACAATGGCTACACCTTC

clone size: .
V gene: TRBV7-9
D gene: TRBD2
J gene: TRBJ2-1
CDR3 protein: CASSLGSGGVGNEQFF
CDR3 DNA: TGTGCCAGCAGCTTAGGAAGCGGGGGGGTTGGAAATGAGCAGTTCTTC

clone size: .
V gene: TRBV11-2
D gene: .
J gene: TRBJ2-7
CDR3 protein: CASSLDFRLRGLGYEQYF
CDR3 DNA: TGTGCCAGCAGCTTAGACTTTAGGCTTCGGGGGCTAGGGTACGAGCAGTACTTC

clone size: .
V gene: TRBV24-1
D gene: .
J gene: TRBJ2-3
CDR3 protein: CATTSDSYTDTQYF
CDR3 DNA: TGTGCCACCACTTCGGACAGTTACACAGATACGCAGTATTTT

clone size: .
V gene: TRBV10-2
D gene: .
J gene: TRBJ1-5
CDR3 protein: CASTGFSNQPQHF
CDR3 DNA: TGCGCCAGCACCGGGTTTAGCAATCAGCCCCAGCATTTT

clone size: .
V gene: TRBV6-4
D gene: .
J gene: TRBJ2-5
CDR3 protein: CASSDREARPSRSQETQYF
CDR3 DNA: TGTGCCAGCAGTGACAGGGAGGCCAGACCCTCACGTTCCCAAGAGACCCAGTACTTC

clone size: .
V gene: TRBV4-1
D gene: .
J gene: TRBJ2-7
CDR3 protein: CASSQVRAGEQYF
CDR3 DNA: TGCGCCAGCAGCCAAGTGAGGGCCGGGGAGCAGTACTTC

clone size: few
V gene: TRBV29-1
D gene: .
J gene: TRBJ1-1
CDR3 protein: CSATGSFTNTEAFF
CDR3 DNA: TGCAGCGCCACAGGGTCCTTTACGAACACTGAAGCTTTCTTT

clone size: .
V gene: TRBV19
D gene: TRBD1
J gene: TRBJ1-2
CDR3 protein: CASSFDRGSGYTF
CDR3 DNA: TGTGCCAGTAGCTTCGACAGGGGGAGTGGCTACACCTTC

clone size: once
V gene: TRBV6-2/TRBV6-3
D gene: .
J gene: TRBJ1-5
CDR3 protein: CASSPGGDSNQPQHF
CDR3 DNA: TGTGCCAGCAGCCCCGGGGGGGATAGCAATCAGCCCCAGCATTTT

clone size: .
V gene: TRBV5-4
D gene: TRBD1
J gene: TRBJ1-1
CDR3 protein: CASSPAGTATEAFF
CDR3 DNA: TGTGCCAGCAGCCCAGCAGGGACAGCGACTGAAGCTTTCTTT

clone size: .
V gene: TRBV6-5
D gene: TRBD1
J gene: TRBJ1-2
CDR3 protein: CASRPPGQGTNGYTF
CDR3 DNA: TGTGCCAGCAGGCCCCCGGGACAGGGAACGAATGGCTACACCTTC

clone size: .
V gene: TRBV5-1
D gene: TRBD2
J gene: TRBJ2-1
CDR3 protein: CASSLGTSGGSEQFF
CDR3 DNA: TGCGCCAGCAGCTTGGGAACTAGCGGGGGGTCCGAGCAGTTCTTC

clone size: .
V gene: TRBV4-3
D gene: TRBD2
J gene: TRBJ2-3
CDR3 protein: CASSQIAGGTSSTDTQYF
CDR3 DNA: TGCGCCAGCAGCCAAATAGCGGGGGGCACTTCTAGCACAGATACGCAGTATTTT

clone size: .
V gene: TRBV29-1
D gene: .
J gene: TRBJ2-7
CDR3 protein: CSAAGTSNTPSYEQYF
CDR3 DNA: TGCAGCGCCGCCGGGACATCAAATACCCCCTCCTACGAGCAGTACTTC

clone size: few
V gene: TRBV19
D gene: .
J gene: TRBJ1-1
CDR3 protein: CASSMQGLNTEAFF
CDR3 DNA: TGTGCCAGTAGTATGCAGGGGTTGAACACTGAAGCTTTCTTT

clone size: .
V gene: TRBV4-3
D gene: TRBD1
J gene: TRBJ1-2
CDR3 protein: CASSRHFRGQGDYGYTF
CDR3 DNA: TGCGCCAGCAGCCGCCATTTCCGGGGACAGGGGGATTATGGCTACACCTTC

clone size: .
V gene: TRBV15
D gene: .
J gene: TRBJ1-3
CDR3 protein: CATSRDTAGRNTIYF
CDR3 DNA: TGTGCCACCAGCAGAGATACGGCAGGGCGAAACACCATATATTTT

clone size: .
V gene: TRBV6-1
D gene: .
J gene: TRBJ1-5
CDR3 protein: CASSERGGAIDQPQHF
CDR3 DNA: TGTGCCAGCAGTGAACGAGGCGGAGCCATAGATCAGCCCCAGCATTTT

clone size: .
V gene: TRBV11-3
D gene: TRBD1
J gene: TRBJ1-1
CDR3 protein: CASSLDTGVLTEAFF
CDR3 DNA: TGTGCCAGCAGCTTAGACACAGGGGTTCTCACTGAAGCTTTCTTT

clone size: .
V gene: TRBV29-1
D gene: .
J gene: TRBJ1-2
CDR3 protein: CSVYEGNYGYTF
CDR3 DNA: TGCAGCGTTTACGAGGGTAACTATGGCTACACCTTC

clone size: .
V gene: TRBV19
D gene: TRBD1
J gene: TRBJ1-1
CDR3 protein: CASSLDRALRAEAFF
CDR3 DNA: TGTGCCAGTAGTTTAGACAGGGCGCTGAGGGCTGAAGCTTTCTTT

clone size: .
V gene: TRBV19
D gene: .
J gene: TRBJ1-1
CDR3 protein: CASSAWTVIYTEAFF
CDR3 DNA: TGTGCCAGTAGTGCGTGGACAGTTATTTACACTGAAGCTTTCTTT

clone size: .
V gene: TRBV7-2
D gene: .
J gene: TRBJ2-7
CDR3 protein: CASSPLRRQSSSYEQYF
CDR3 DNA: TGTGCCAGCAGCCCCCTAAGGAGGCAGAGTAGCTCCTACGAGCAGTACTTC

clone size: once
V gene: TRBV11-2
D gene: TRBD2
J gene: TRBJ2-1
CDR3 protein: CASSFLAGGHQFQDEQFF
CDR3 DNA: TGTGCCAGCAGCTTCCTAGCGGGGGGCCACCAATTTCAAGATGAGCAGTTCTTC

clone size: .
V gene: TRBV7-6
D gene: TRBD2
J gene: TRBJ2-5
CDR3 protein: CASSLPRGGREETQYF
CDR3 DNA: TGTGCCAGCAGCTTACCCCGGGGAGGGCGGGAGGAGACCCAGTACTTC

clone size: .
V gene: TRBV2
D gene: .
J gene: TRBJ2-7
CDR3 protein: CASSEAAAYEQYF
CDR3 DNA: TGTGCCAGCAGTGAAGCTGCAGCCTACGAGCAGTACTTC